This is a list of T cell receptor beta chains from one sample in a study of blood T cell repertoires in COVID-19. Assay: immunoSEQ multiplex PCR; the TCRdb copy retains only in-frame clones and omits some. The table has approximately 130,000 clones, around four fifths seen once; the top ten hold about 6%. The sequenced sample was peripheral blood. These receptors originate from a man at least 80 years old with active or convalescent COVID-19. Both conserved end residues are trimmed from each CDR3. Fields, in order: V gene, CDR3 protein.

V gene: TRBV5-1
CDR3 protein: ASGRDGYNEQF

V gene: TRBV7-2
CDR3 protein: ASSILTGGYT

V gene: TRBV7-9
CDR3 protein: ASSLGDTSNQPQH

V gene: TRBV4-1
CDR3 protein: ASSHGRGDYGYT

V gene: TRBV7-9
CDR3 protein: ASSLTGNQPQH

V gene: TRBV12-3/TRBV12-4
CDR3 protein: ASSFGGNQPQH

V gene: TRBV21-1
CDR3 protein: ASSRRARQTHSTDTQY

V gene: TRBV29-1
CDR3 protein: SVVVGNYEQY

V gene: TRBV6-5
CDR3 protein: ARPGLAGSSGELF

V gene: TRBV9
CDR3 protein: ASSVVVTGELF

V gene: TRBV20-1
CDR3 protein: SASRTEEDNEQF

V gene: TRBV27
CDR3 protein: ASSSVPGQGYEKLF

V gene: TRBV6-5
CDR3 protein: ASRPGTGLETQY

V gene: TRBV11-2
CDR3 protein: ASSLDRKSQAF

V gene: TRBV28
CDR3 protein: ASESYYYGNTIY

V gene: TRBV28
CDR3 protein: ASSPSGTGFRADTQY

V gene: TRBV7-3
CDR3 protein: ASSSPRLGGDETQY

V gene: TRBV7-2
CDR3 protein: ASSYGQPSGGYT

V gene: TRBV28
CDR3 protein: ASSHQGNHEQY

V gene: TRBV27
CDR3 protein: ASSPRPYETGAGNTIY

V gene: TRBV19
CDR3 protein: ASGGQGSYGYT

V gene: TRBV6-2/TRBV6-3
CDR3 protein: ASSYPLVRGDVLSYEQY

V gene: TRBV7-8
CDR3 protein: ASSLAERYEQY

V gene: TRBV4-3
CDR3 protein: ASSQDHPPRVQPQH

V gene: TRBV12-5
CDR3 protein: ASGLVEWAGASTGELF

V gene: TRBV7-9
CDR3 protein: ASSPQSTNEKLF

V gene: TRBV28
CDR3 protein: ASSLTTGTGDGYT

V gene: TRBV2
CDR3 protein: ASSGGAGTEAF

V gene: TRBV5-1
CDR3 protein: ASSIGQGRFTDTQY

V gene: TRBV6-6
CDR3 protein: ASKDRATNEKLF

V gene: TRBV29-1
CDR3 protein: SVTSGGNPETQY

V gene: TRBV28
CDR3 protein: ASSARQGSIYPEAF

V gene: TRBV6-5
CDR3 protein: AGSGTSTDTQY

V gene: TRBV5-1
CDR3 protein: ASSLEGAYTEAF

V gene: TRBV7-6
CDR3 protein: ASSLGAGGYNEQF

V gene: TRBV5-8
CDR3 protein: ASSPRSRTGELF

V gene: TRBV28
CDR3 protein: ASTGWSNQPQH

V gene: TRBV4-3
CDR3 protein: ASSQDQGTKNIQY

V gene: TRBV10-3
CDR3 protein: AISQVDTEAF

V gene: TRBV5-4
CDR3 protein: ASSPDRAHTGELF

V gene: TRBV7-3
CDR3 protein: ASSLGLAGGQETQY

V gene: TRBV9
CDR3 protein: ASSVDQGGYGYT

V gene: TRBV27
CDR3 protein: ASSFSGTEGGYT

V gene: TRBV18
CDR3 protein: ASSPDRMTEAF

V gene: TRBV19
CDR3 protein: ASSGTRSYEQY

V gene: TRBV6-2/TRBV6-3
CDR3 protein: ASSRTGEGYGYT

V gene: TRBV9
CDR3 protein: ASSRTGGAGELF

V gene: TRBV4-3
CDR3 protein: ASSQDHPGEGEKLF

V gene: TRBV27
CDR3 protein: ASSLLGGQQYNEQF

V gene: TRBV3-1/TRBV3-2
CDR3 protein: ASSQDPGNTDTQY

V gene: TRBV4-3
CDR3 protein: ASSQESGYYTEAF